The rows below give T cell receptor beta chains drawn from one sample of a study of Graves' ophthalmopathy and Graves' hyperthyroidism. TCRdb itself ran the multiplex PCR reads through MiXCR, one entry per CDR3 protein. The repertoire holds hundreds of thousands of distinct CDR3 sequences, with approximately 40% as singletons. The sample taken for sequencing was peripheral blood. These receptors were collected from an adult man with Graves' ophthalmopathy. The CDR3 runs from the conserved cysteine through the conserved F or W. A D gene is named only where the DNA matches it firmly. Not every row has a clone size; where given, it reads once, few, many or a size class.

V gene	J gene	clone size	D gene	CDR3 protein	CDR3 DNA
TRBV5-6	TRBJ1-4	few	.	CASSSLRGYSNEKLFF	TGTGCCAGCAGCTCCCTGCGGGGCTATAGTAATGAAAAACTGTTTTTT
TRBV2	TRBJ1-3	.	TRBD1	CANSEGTGRDTIYF	TGTGCCAACAGTGAGGGGACAGGGCGAGACACCATATATTTT
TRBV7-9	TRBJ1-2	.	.	CASSLGDYRAGYTF	TGTGCCAGCAGCCTCGGGGACTATAGAGCGGGCTACACCTTC
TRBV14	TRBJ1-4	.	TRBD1	CASSQRSGTGNEKLFF	TGTGCCAGCAGCCAGAGATCCGGGACAGGGAATGAAAAACTGTTTTTT
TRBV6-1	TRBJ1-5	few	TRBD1	CASSTRDRGQPQHF	TGTGCCAGCAGCACCCGGGACAGGGGCCAGCCCCAGCATTTT
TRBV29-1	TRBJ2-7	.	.	CSSSLSEPDEQYF	TGCAGCAGTTCCCTTTCGGAGCCGGACGAGCAGTACTTC
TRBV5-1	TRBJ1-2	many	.	CASSFGQLDGYTF	TGCGCCAGCAGCTTTGGACAGCTCGATGGCTACACCTTC
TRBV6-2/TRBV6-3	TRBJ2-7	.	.	CASKEGGDIYEQYF	TGTGCCAGCAAGGAGGGGGGGGACATCTACGAGCAGTACTTC
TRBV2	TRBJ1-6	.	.	CASSEVGYSNSPLHF	TGTGCCAGCAGTGAGGTAGGGTATAGCAATTCACCCCTCCACTTT
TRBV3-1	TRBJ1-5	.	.	CASAINGNQPQHF	TGTGCCAGCGCCATTAATGGCAATCAGCCCCAGCATTTT
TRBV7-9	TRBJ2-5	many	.	CASSDRDVEETQYF	TGTGCCAGCAGCGACCGGGACGTAGAAGAGACCCAGTACTTC